Listed here are 21 T cell receptor beta chains from one sample, sequenced in a study of T-cell memory formation after mild COVID-19. TCRdb redid the calling of the 5' RACE reads with MiXCR, one entry per CDR3 protein. This sample yields about 360,000 distinct CDR3 sequences, of which over 13% are seen a single time; approximately 20% belongs to the top ten. Input material: PBMCs or a T cell subset sorted from them (not recorded which). The receptors were gathered from a young man who had mild COVID-19 (a few samples of this study predate the infection). Cell type and time point are not known.

There are a few counts of this clonotype. The chain employs TRBV11-1 and TRBJ2-1; 8 bases line up with TRBD2. CDR1 and CDR2 from the germline V gene are SGHAT and FQDESV (reference sequence). The CDR3 extends over 14 amino acids. With 7 bases clipped from V and 9 bases from J, the junction kept 11 bases outside the gene matches. This CDR3 reads CASTPLATSGEQFF. CDR3 sequence (DNA): TGTGCCAGCACCCCGCTAGCCACTAGCGGTGAGCAGTTCTTC.

The chain is built from TRBV25-1 and TRBJ1-4; a possible D gene is TRBD1 (5 bases). The germline V and J ends were trimmed by 9 bases and 8 bases, with 13 bases remaining between them. The CDR3 has 12 amino acids. Germline loops: CDR1 MGHDK, CDR2 SYGVNS. CDR3 DNA sequence: TGTGCCAGTCGGGGGAACTCGGAAAAACTGTTTTTT. Translating gives CASRGNSEKLFF.

This chain links TRBV7-9 with TRBJ2-7; 7 nucleotides agree with TRBD2. V trimming: 6 bases; J trimming: 1 base; junction bases outside the gene matches: 12. Germline V lookup: CDR1 SEHNR, CDR2 FQNEAQ (reference sequence). The CDR3 length is 16 residues. The chain's CDR3 is CASSSGFQGGSYEQYV. The CDR3 DNA reads TGTGCCAGCAGTTCGGGGTTTCAGGGAGGGTCCTACGAGCAGTACGTC.

The chain is built from TRBV6-4 and TRBJ2-1; maybe TRBD2 (7 bases). Trimming left V 7 bases short and J 5 bases short, with 15 bases between. Per the germline V gene, CDR1 is MRHNA and CDR2 is SNTAGT. The CDR3 extends over 14 amino acids. CDR3 residues: CASKKGGAHNEQFF. CDR3 nucleotide sequence: TGTGCCAGCAAAAAGGGGGGGGCGCACAATGAGCAGTTCTTC.

The genes are TRBV7-9 and TRBJ2-7, with D uncertain. This CDR3 has 15 amino acids. V dropped 1 base and J dropped 2 bases, with 12 bases sitting between them. Germline loops: CDR1 SEHNR, CDR2 FQNEAQ (reference sequence). The CDR3 DNA reads TGTGCCAGCAGCTTAGTCGGGCCAGCCCCCTACGAGCAGTACTTC. The encoded protein is CASSLVGPAPYEQYF. Using reference TRBV7-9 and TRBJ2-7 for the parts outside the CDR3, the full variable domain is DTGVSQNPRHKITKRGQNVTFRCDPISEHNRLYWYRQTLGQGPEFLTYFQNEAQLEKSRLLSDRFSAERPKGSFSTLEIQRTEQGDSAMYLCASSLVGPAPYEQYFGPGTRLTVT.

The chain links TRBV18 to TRBJ2-1, with 10 bases aligning to TRBD1. V shed 3 bases, J shed 4 bases, and the junction held 3 bases outside the gene matches. The CDR3 contains 15 residues. Germline V gene sequence: CDR1 KGHSH, CDR2 LQKENI. The CDR3 reads CASSPGTGVYNEQFF. CDR3 DNA sequence: TGTGCCAGCTCACCCGGGACAGGGGTTTACAATGAGCAGTTCTTC.

The chain links TRBV6-1 to TRBJ2-5, with a tentative D call TRBD2 (5 bases). Germline CDR1 reads MNHNS; CDR2 reads SASEGT. The CDR3 runs to 13 residues. V dropped 6 bases and J dropped 4 bases, with 12 bases sitting between them. CDR3 residues: CASSPSGIETQYF. CDR3 DNA sequence: TGTGCCAGCAGCCCATCGGGGATAGAGACCCAGTACTTC.

The chain joins TRBV5-1 to TRBJ1-1; D not resolved. Trimming took off 5 bases at V and 5 bases at J, with 13 bases between the two ends. The CDR3 runs to 13 residues. The germline gives CDR1 SGHRS, CDR2 YFSETQ. This CDR3 is CASSWASGTEAFF. CDR3 sequence (DNA): TGCGCCAGCAGTTGGGCCTCGGGAACTGAAGCTTTCTTT.

J is TRBJ1-2 and V is TRBV7-9; D is possibly TRBD1 (5 bases). Germline V gives CDR1 SEHNR, CDR2 FQNEAQ (reference sequence). The V gene lost 5 bases and the J gene lost 0 bases, with 16 bases spanning the gap. This CDR3 has 16 residues. Here the CDR3 DNA reads TGTGCCAGCAGCCCAGGGAAATCAGCTTCTAACTATGGCTACACCTTC. It yields the protein CASSPGKSASNYGYTF.

This clonotype was picked up a small number of times. The CDR3 sequence is CASSSGGQAGTDTQYF. The CDR3 DNA reads TGTGCCAGCAGCTCGGGAGGACAGGCGGGCACAGATACGCAGTATTTT. V gene TRBV7-3 combines with J gene TRBJ2-3; D tentatively fits TRBD1 or TRBD2 (7 bases each). There are 16 residues in the CDR3. CDR1 and CDR2 (germline): SGHTA, FQGTGA. V gave up 4 bases and J gave up 1 base, with 15 bases separating them.

The chain carries TRBV7-2 and TRBJ2-3; D remains unclear. The V gene's germline CDR1 is SGHTA and CDR2 FQGNSA. The CDR3 has 14 amino acids. Trimming removed 5 bases at V and 4 bases at J, with 13 bases between. The DNA for the CDR3 is TGTGCCAGCAGCAGACCGGTGGGCGCAGATACGCAGTATTTT. Translated, it gives CASSRPVGADTQYF.

This clonotype was recorded a few times. V usage is TRBV25-1 and J usage is TRBJ2-7; 7 bases are a match to TRBD1. Germline trimming cut 6 bases from V and 3 bases from J; bases unmatched to any gene: 5. From germline, CDR1 is MGHDK and CDR2 SYGVNS. This CDR3 region has 13 residues. In DNA, the CDR3 is TGTGCCAGCAGAGTAGCAGGGGGCTACGAGCAGTACTTC. This translates into CASRVAGGYEQYF.

In this sample, this clonotype turned up a few times. CDR3: CASSLGTGVSPLHF. The CDR3 bases are TGTGCCAGCAGCTTGGGCACAGGGGTTTCACCCCTCCACTTT. J is TRBJ1-6 and V is TRBV5-6, with 7 nucleotides matching TRBD1. The CDR3 consists of 14 residues. Germline V gene lookup returns CDR1 SGHDT and CDR2 YYEEEE. V lost 0 bases, J lost 9 bases, and 3 bases stayed unmatched.

This clonotype was found a few times. The chain employs TRBV12-3 or TRBV12-4 and TRBJ1-2; weak D call: TRBD1 (5 bases). V was trimmed by 0 bases and J by 5 bases, leaving 16 bases between them. This CDR3 is 16 amino acids long. The CDR3 nucleotides read TGTGCCAGCAGTTTAGCGCCGGAGAGAGGGGCATATGGCTACACCTTC. It encodes CASSLAPERGAYGYTF.

This sequence joins TRBV7-2 and TRBJ2-7; 9 nucleotides line up with TRBD1. The germline V gene encodes CDR1 SGHTA and CDR2 FQGNSA. CDR3 length equals 16 residues. V trimming: 5 bases; J trimming: 3 bases; junction bases outside the gene matches: 11. The CDR3 sequence: CASSLDRDRVYYEQYF. In nucleotides, the CDR3 is TGTGCCAGCAGCCTTGACCGGGACAGGGTCTACTACGAGCAGTACTTC.

The chain joins TRBV11-2 to TRBJ1-2; the D gene is possibly TRBD1 (6 bases). The germline CDR1 and CDR2 sequences are SGHAT and FQNNGV. This CDR3 comprises 15 residues. V lost 4 bases to trimming and J lost 4 bases, with 16 bases between them. Written as DNA, the CDR3 is TGTGCCAGCAGCTCGAACCAGGGGCCACGCTATGGCTACACCTTC. Protein product: CASSSNQGPRYGYTF.

The V gene is TRBV25-1, the J gene TRBJ1-1; 9 bases are shared with TRBD1. The junction had 6 bases not matched to a gene; V was cut back by 5 bases and J by 2 bases. The CDR3 covers 15 residues. CDR1 MGHDK and CDR2 SYGVNS come from the germline V gene. The CDR3 protein is CASSKGQGYNTEAFF. The CDR3, as DNA: TGTGCCAGCAGTAAGGGACAGGGTTACAACACTGAAGCTTTCTTT.

The chain links TRBV3-1 to TRBJ2-3, with D uncertain. CDR1 and CDR2 from the germline V gene are LGHDT and YNNKEL (reference sequence). There are 13 residues in the CDR3. Trimming shortened V by 0 bases and J by 4 bases, and 5 bases separated the two germline ends. The CDR3 region has the DNA TGTGCCAGCAGCCAAGATGAGGCAGATACGCAGTATTTT. It specifies CASSQDEADTQYF.

This clonotype has only a few counts. The chain links TRBV5-4 to TRBJ2-1, with D possibly being TRBD2 (6 bases). The CDR3 spans 15 residues. V was trimmed by 1 base and J by 5 bases, leaving 13 bases between them. CDR1 is SGHNT, CDR2 YYREEE, per germline (reference sequence). As DNA, the CDR3 is TGTGCCAGCAGCTTGATCGGGACTTACGACAATGAGCAGTTCTTC. It translates to CASSLIGTYDNEQFF.

V usage is TRBV12-3 or TRBV12-4 and J usage is TRBJ2-5, with D tentatively TRBD1 (8 bases). CDR3 length: 13 residues. V lost 6 bases to trimming and J lost 7 bases, with 15 bases between them. The CDR3 sequence is CASSRTGGGTQYF. DNA of the CDR3: TGTGCCAGCAGCCGTACAGGGGGGGGGACCCAGTACTTC.

This clonotype was recorded many times. The chain links TRBV5-1 to TRBJ1-6; possible D gene TRBD1, 5 bases. CDR3 length equals 14 residues. V lost 1 base, J lost 9 bases, and 11 bases lay in between. The germline CDR1 and CDR2 sequences are SGHRS and YFSETQ. DNA for the CDR3: TGCGCCAGCAGCTTGAGCGGGGGACCTTCACCCCTCCACTTT. Translation: CASSLSGGPSPLHF.